This TCR beta chain appears in the sequencing data of a study of T cells in Graves' hyperthyroidism and ophthalmopathy. Patients with uncontrolled infections, other autoimmune diseases, pregnancy or lactation were excluded. This clonotype was picked up many times. TCR beta CDR3 regions were amplified from RNA. A first-round RT-PCR of the TCR CDR3 used the HTBI primer set. TCRdb passed the multiplex PCR reads through MiXCR, listing each CDR3 protein once. The data contain roughly 350,000 distinct CDR3 sequences, more than 12% of them singletons. The V gene's germline CDR1 is SGHRS and CDR2 YFSETQ. The CDR3 has 12 amino acids. V trimming: 7 bases; J trimming: 0 bases; junction bases outside the gene matches: 1.

The sequencing input was blood. The clonotype was recovered from a woman aged 25-40 years with Graves' ophthalmopathy. The chain has TRBV5-1 and TRBJ2-7, with 7 bases lining up with TRBD1. The CDR3 bases are TGCGCCAGCTGGGACAGCTCCTACGAGCAGTACTTC. Its protein product is CASWDSSYEQYF.